This T cell receptor beta chain is drawn from a study of cytomegalovirus exposure and HLA in healthy donors (dated by TCRdb to 2016 to 2017). Regarding the research as a whole: An earlier analysis of some 600 of the donors reported approximately 280 Gb of sequence data and 100 million to 120 million unique TCR beta sequences obtained from around 180 million T cells. Every repertoire in the discovery cohort had been generated on one and the same sequencing platform. High-throughput TCR immunosequencing, statistical association of individual TCRs with disease status, and machine learning were combined to predict cytomegalovirus infection status. A later genetic analysis used genome-wide SNP genotypes for about three fifths of the 666 donors, treating that subset as a discovery cohort. An earlier analysis of 587 of the donors used high-throughput TCR beta sequencing to judge whether each TCR beta V gene segment behaved as functional or pseudogenic. Approximately 300 gigabases of sequencing data and 70 million to 95 million unique TCR sequences made up an early release that covered nearly 650 HLA-typed donors. Both class I and class II loci were covered by HLA typing, at four-digit resolution. The study aimed to test whether cataloging public T cell receptors could reveal signatures of past pathogen exposure. Roughly five DR-DQ haplotypes were treated as single units for association and clustering because of strong linkage in the cohort. The T cell repertoires of 550 to 850 subjects were profiled by immunosequencing and related to cytomegalovirus serostatus. Typing coverage differed by locus: A, B, C, DRB1 and DQB1 were typed in about 629-640 donors, DQA1 in about 560, DPA1 in 600 to 610, and DPB1 in just under 490. Alongside the repertoire data, information on donor age, sex, ethnicity and CMV serostatus was compiled. Along with the approximately 700-subject first cohort, a separate validation cohort of 120 different subjects was used. Among the roughly 370 genotyped donors, around 81% belonged to the genetic ancestry cluster associated with self-reported Caucasian donors. On average, roughly 250,000 unique TCR beta nucleotide sequences were sequenced per donor among 398 genotyped donors of the cohort, with 15% to 20% of those sequences being non-productive. To study patterns of TCR occurrence, a later analysis re-analyzed previously published TCR beta repertoires from hundreds of donors and added high-resolution HLA genotyping. In the later analysis, no new phenotypic data were used to find candidate immune exposures; instead, reliance was placed on TCR beta sequences and their occurrence across donors. Findings and caveats that apply to the study as a whole: The classifier was reported to diagnose cytomegalovirus status with high specificity and sensitivity in both the original cohort and the validation cohort. A cluster of highly shared sequence variants was judged likely to be a technical artifact of the sequencing pipeline. Only TCR beta chains were sequenced in this cohort, and the absence of alpha or paired-chain data limited detectable features. Some IMGT-functional V segments, including TRBV6-2 and TRBV6-3, could not be told apart with the 87-base-pair reads, so those segments were excluded. A later analysis found that HLA-associated TCR beta chains were more clonally expanded and had lower generation probabilities than equally common non-associated chains. Linkage disequilibrium might explain the correlated functional status among segregating V segments, but an unknown experimental factor could not be ruled out. The earlier analysis of 587 of the donors excluded some 15 rarely observed V segments, including chromosome 9 orphons, because counts were too low. In a later analysis, the rate of TCR association differed among HLA loci, with DRB1 alleles having the most associated TCRs and HLA-C alleles having the fewest. Roughly uniform sequencing depth across donors was assumed in presence/absence analyses, although this assumption may not hold. According to the authors, the approach could potentially be generalized to other disease states and immunological phenotypes. CMV serostatus was the only immune exposure information available for the cohort. A further reported finding was that TCR beta sequences accurately predicted the HLA-A and HLA-B alleles for most subjects in the first cohort. In vitro tests confirmed that a few of the cytomegalovirus-associated TCR beta chains recognize cytomegalovirus antigens. Assigning TCR associations to individual alleles was difficult when HLA alleles, especially DR and DQ, strongly co-occurred. A later genetic analysis reported fewer N-insertions in productive TCRs among donors in an Asian-associated ancestry cluster than the approximately 700-donor mean. In a later genetic analysis, a missense DCLRE1C variant was associated with V-gene and J-gene trimming of TCR beta chains, and the association was replicated in an independent cohort. In an earlier analysis of some 500 of the donors, most TCR beta V segments appeared in productive rearrangements about 87% or about 30% of the time, broadly matching IMGT annotations. Across donors, most TCR sequences were observed very rarely, whereas some public TCRs were present in many individuals. A later analysis associated some 17,000 TCR beta sequences with specific HLA alleles at a false discovery rate of 0.05. Most CMV-associated TCR beta chains appeared to be HLA-restricted in a later analysis, and the HLA associations seemed to be driven largely by CMV exposure. Several of the top co-occurrence clusters appeared to be linked to parvovirus B19, influenza, CMV and Epstein-Barr virus, according to a later analysis. Because HLA typing was missing for some donors at each locus, association tests included only the typed subset. In the study, approximately 150 TCR beta chains were listed as associated with cytomegalovirus.

As for this clone: Its antigen is not yet known. No quality values exist for individual bases; no much larger clone is one base distant.

The cohort comprised several hundred healthy bone marrow donors. At the time of sampling, every cohort member was nominally healthy, though immune exposures that went unrecorded were likely present. The donor was CMV seronegative and belonged to the group of several hundred seronegative cohort members. A peripheral blood sample was provided by each donor, and peripheral blood mononuclear cells were used for TCR beta sequencing. Genomic DNA was extracted from the blood cell samples with the Qiagen DNeasy Blood Extraction Kit. The library was built by means of the immunoSEQ multiplex PCR assay. A mixture of 60 forward primers for TCR Vbeta segments and 13 reverse primers for TCR Jbeta segments was used in the multiplex PCR. The CDR3 region of rearranged TCR beta genes was amplified from genomic DNA by a multiplex PCR assay. The Illumina HiSeq System was used to sequence the amplified TCR beta libraries as 87-base-pair reads. On the study's bioinformatics: Across the 600 to 700 repertoires, a later analysis counted approximately 75 million unique TCR beta chains, some 11 million of which were shared by at least two donors. To remove PCR and sequencing errors, raw reads were error-corrected and collapsed into unique sequences using a nearest-neighbor algorithm that merged closely related sequences. Alignment of CDR3 sequences to IMGT reference sequences was used to assign V, D and J gene segments. Each retained sequence needed at least a six-nucleotide match to both a V gene segment and a J gene segment. A rearrangement counted as productive if the CDR3 had no stop codons and remained in frame with V and J, and every other rearrangement counted as non-productive. Following IMGT convention, CDR3 was defined as the stretch from the second conserved V-encoded cysteine up to the conserved J-encoded phenylalanine. Sequences without an unambiguous match to a single V gene segment were excluded from the earlier analysis of a few hundred of the donors. An earlier analysis of a few hundred of the donors classified V segments as functional when productive rearrangements were above 56.7% and as segregating when the standard deviation between donors was above 5%. A statistical classification framework was built to diagnose cytomegalovirus status from the catalog of TCR beta chain sequences. In a later analysis, TCR nucleotide sequences were compared against IMGT/GENE-DB human TR gene sequences so that V and J genes could be assigned. The TCRdist pipeline was used in a later analysis to assign CDR3 sequences and most-parsimonious VDJ recombination scenarios. In a later analysis, each TCR beta chain was defined by its CDR3 amino acid sequence together with its V-gene family, and reads lacking a unique V-gene family were excluded. To address suspected cross-contamination and a sequencing artifact, a later analysis removed around 590 highly shared, low-generation-probability nucleotide sequences. A later analysis calculated a clonal expansion index for each public chain from normalized within-repertoire ranks of inferred template counts. Generation probabilities in a later analysis came from a VDJ recombination model fitted to out-of-frame rearrangements, and those results were checked against IGoR. In a later analysis, hypergeometric tests were used to score TCR-TCR, TCR-HLA and TCR-CMV co-occurrence, with a repertoire-size bias correction applied to TCR pairs. To estimate false discovery rates, a later analysis permuted the HLA or CMV assignments 20 times. In a later analysis, co-occurring TCRs were grouped using DBSCAN, and TCRdist sequence similarity was added for clustering within HLA-allele-positive subsets. Co-occurrence clustering excluded repertoires with fewer than 30,000 or more than 120,000 public chains, plus five with anomalous nucleotide sharing. Imported from immuneACCESS, the table was reduced by TCRdb to in-frame sequences with V and J called. These copies leave out some clones; in studies compared against another copy, an unresolved V gene accounts for under half, and the cause of the remainder is not known. That table is the source of V, J and clone size, and D and trimming were worked out from the DNA. This sample lists under 100,000 clones; about three quarters were detected once. Over 2% of the sample lies in the top ten.

Via the germline V gene (reference sequence), CDR1 is GTSNPN and CDR2 SVGIG. Compared with germline, V lacks 1 base and J lacks 7 bases; bases without a gene match: 13. The CDR3 runs 18 residues from the cysteine to the phenylalanine. The kept DNA is CDR3 alone, 54 bases in frame from the first base. The sequence joins TRBV30 to TRBJ2-1, and 13 junction bases match TRBD2. Source material: PBMCs. This sequence originates from a boy aged 5-17 years in good health and CMV-seronegative. The CDR3 protein is CAWSAGTSGIRDWNEQFF. The DNA sequence is as follows: TGTGCCTGGAGTGCCGGGACTAGCGGGATTAGAGATTGGAATGAGCAGTTCTTC. The CDR3 plus the reference TRBV30 and TRBJ2-1 genes for the other parts give the full variable domain: SQTIHQWPATLVQPVGSPLSLECTVEGTSNPNLYWYRQAAGRGLQLLFYSVGIGQISSEVPQNLSASRPQDRQFILSSKKLLLSDSGFYLCAWSAGTSGIRDWNEQFFGPGTRLTVL.